A single sample is the source of the 19 T cell receptor beta chains below, sequenced in a study of response to subunit inactivated influenza vaccine. MiXCR, run by TCRdb on the RT-PCR reads, gives a single entry per CDR3 protein. The table lists about 780,000 distinct CDR3 sequences, 18% of them singletons. The input for sequencing was PBMCs from blood, taken about 5 days after vaccination. These receptors all stem from a man aged 50-60 years who received an inactivated influenza vaccine.

This clonotype was counted only a few times. The chain is built from TRBV4-3 and TRBJ2-3; 7 bases align to TRBD2. There are 16 residues in the CDR3. The V segment lost 1 base and the J segment 0 bases; nucleotides outside the gene matches: 4. CDR1 and CDR2 from the germline V gene are LGHNA and YSLEER. In nucleotides, the CDR3 is TGCGCCAGCAGCCAAGGGTTTAGCGGGAGCACAGATACGCAGTATTTT. Translated: CASSQGFSGSTDTQYF.

J is TRBJ2-1 and V is TRBV6-1, with D perhaps being TRBD1 or TRBD2 (5 bases each). Trimming took off 4 bases at V and 7 bases at J, with 14 bases between the two ends. In germline, CDR1 is MNHNS, CDR2 SASEGT. The CDR3 length is 14 residues. The DNA for the CDR3 is TGTGCCAGCAGTGTCTGGGACCAAGCAAATGAGCAGTTCTTC. Its protein product is CASSVWDQANEQFF.

This clonotype was recorded at least ten times. The chain joins TRBV18 to TRBJ2-1; D not certain. Germline CDR1 reads KGHSH; CDR2 reads LQKENI. Trimming stripped 0 bases from V and 4 bases from J, with 7 bases between. The CDR3 has 14 amino acids. The CDR3 DNA reads TGTGCCAGCTCACCACCTAATTCTTACAATGAGCAGTTCTTC. Translating it yields CASSPPNSYNEQFF.

The CDR3 loop reads CASSLVGRGRETQYF. CDR3 nucleotide sequence: TGTGCCAGCAGCTTAGTGGGTAGGGGCCGAGAGACCCAGTACTTC. V is TRBV7-8 and J is TRBJ2-5, with D perhaps matching TRBD1 (5 bases). Germline CDR1 is SGHVS and CDR2 is FQNEAQ. V dropped 1 base and J dropped 4 bases, with 13 bases sitting between them. This CDR3 has 15 amino acids.

The chain links TRBV5-1 to TRBJ2-2, with 9 nucleotides matching TRBD1. V shed 3 bases, J shed 5 bases, and the junction held 5 bases outside the gene matches. The CDR3 has 15 residues. Germline V gene lookup returns CDR1 SGHRS and CDR2 YFSETQ. CDR3 protein: CASSYGTGRTGELFF. CDR3 nucleotide sequence: TGCGCCAGCAGCTACGGGACAGGGAGGACCGGGGAGCTGTTTTTT.

This clonotype was seen at least ten times. The junction does not match germline at one end; this may be a read error. In DNA form, the CDR3 reads TGCAGTGCTAGTCGCACGGAAAATTCACCCCTTCGTTTT. It encodes CSASRTENSPLRF. The rearrangement uses TRBV20-1 and TRBJ1-6, with unresolved D. The CDR3 loop spans 13 amino acids. Germline CDR1 is DFQATT and CDR2 is SNEGSKA (reference sequence).

The chain has TRBV6-2 or TRBV6-3 and TRBJ2-1; D possibly matches TRBD1 or TRBD2 (5 bases each). There are 20 residues in the CDR3. Germline V lookup: CDR1 MNHEY, CDR2 SVGEGT. V was pared by 8 bases and J by 0 bases, with 29 bases between. The CDR3 DNA reads TGTGCCAGCGGCCAACCCGGGACGACCGACTCCCTGAGCTCCTACAATGAGCAGTTCTTC. It is translated as CASGQPGTTDSLSSYNEQFF.

The CDR3 reads CASSLVAVGSYEQYF. Written as DNA, the CDR3 is TGTGCCAGCAGCTTAGTAGCAGTGGGCTCCTACGAGCAGTACTTC. V gene TRBV7-2 combines with J gene TRBJ2-7; D is undetermined. From germline, CDR1 is SGHTA and CDR2 FQGNSA. Trimming took off 1 base at V and 0 bases at J, with 10 bases between the two ends. CDR3 length: 15 residues. Full variable domain (remainder filled in from reference TRBV7-2 and TRBJ2-7): GAGVSQSPSNKVTEKGKDVELRCDPISGHTALYWYRQSLGQGLEFLIYFQGNSAPDKSGLPSDRFSAERTGGSVSTLTIQRTQQEDSAVYLCASSLVAVGSYEQYFGPGTRLTVT.

The rearrangement links TRBV12-3 or TRBV12-4 to TRBJ1-1; 10 nucleotides agree with TRBD1. Trimming took 7 bases from V and 10 from J; bases not matched to a gene: 12. CDR3 length equals 14 residues. The CDR3 bases are TGTGCCAGCAAACTGAACCGGGACAGGGGCGCAGCTTTCTTT. This sequence encodes CASKLNRDRGAAFF.

V and J are TRBV12-3 or TRBV12-4 and TRBJ2-7, with no clear D. The CDR3 is 13 residues long. The germline V and J ends were trimmed by 3 bases and 2 bases, with 8 bases remaining between them. The CDR3 DNA follows: TGTGCCAGCAGTTTTTACCTTACCTACGAGCAGTACTTC. As protein: CASSFYLTYEQYF.

This clonotype showed up just a few times. The chain joins TRBV20-1 to TRBJ2-7; 7 bases agree with TRBD2. There are 12 residues in the CDR3. Unmatched junction bases numbered 6, after V lost 3 bases and J lost 7 bases. In germline, CDR1 is DFQATT, CDR2 SNEGSKA (reference sequence). Here the CDR3 reads CSARAGAGEQYF. DNA of the CDR3: TGCAGTGCTAGGGCGGGAGCGGGAGAGCAGTACTTC.

This clonotype was seen many times. The chain uses TRBV20-1 and TRBJ2-1; no clear D. Germline V CDR1 and CDR2: DFQATT, SNEGSKA (reference sequence). This CDR3 comprises 12 residues. V lost 6 bases and J 5 bases, leaving 11 bases between the germline ends. In DNA, the CDR3 is TGCAGTGCCCCCGGGCCCCACAATGAGCAGTTCTTC. Residues: CSAPGPHNEQFF.

V and J are TRBV11-2 and TRBJ2-7; D might be TRBD1 (6 bases). The CDR3 length is 14 residues. Trimming took off 0 bases at V and 4 bases at J, with 10 bases between the two ends. Germline values: CDR1 SGHAT, CDR2 FQNNGV. CDR3 residues: CASSLDGGLYEQYF. In DNA, the CDR3 is TGTGCCAGCAGCTTAGATGGGGGCCTTTACGAGCAGTACTTC.

This clonotype occurred a few times. The chain joins TRBV7-2 to TRBJ2-1; 7 bases fit TRBD1. CDR3 length: 15 amino acids. In germline, CDR1 is SGHTA, CDR2 FQGNSA. Unmatched junction bases numbered 13, after V lost 8 bases and J lost 6 bases. The CDR3 nucleotides read TGTGCCAGCGTTAGAAGTGAGGGGGCCTTCAATGAGCAGTTCTTC. Translating it yields CASVRSEGAFNEQFF.

V gene TRBV24-1 combines with J gene TRBJ2-3; TRBD1 agrees at 10 bases. The V gene end was trimmed by 0 bases and the J gene end by 7 bases; junction bases not matched to a gene: 6. The CDR3 extends over 16 amino acids. CDR1 and CDR2 from the germline V gene are KGHDR and SFDVKD. This CDR3 reads CATSDLGQGGGHTQYF. CDR3 DNA: TGTGCCACCAGTGATTTGGGACAGGGGGGGGGGCATACGCAGTATTTT.

The V call is TRBV4-3, the J call TRBJ1-1; 7 nucleotides agree with TRBD1. Germline lookup yields CDR1 LGHNA and CDR2 YSLEER. Unmatched junction bases numbered 7, after V lost 2 bases and J lost 7 bases. The CDR3 has 14 amino acids. In DNA, the CDR3 is TGCGCCAGCAGCCAAAACTCAGGGGGTAGTGAAGCTTTCTTT. Protein product: CASSQNSGGSEAFF.

This clonotype was counted between two and nine times. CDR3 region: CASGYRPNTGELFF. The CDR3 nucleotides read TGTGCCAGCGGATACAGGCCGAACACCGGGGAGCTGTTTTTT. This chain links TRBV6-2 or TRBV6-3 with TRBJ2-2; D may be TRBD1 (5 bases). Trimming took 8 bases from V and 0 from J, leaving 10 bases between them. The germline V gene has CDR1 MNHEY and CDR2 SVGEGT. This CDR3 is 14 amino acids long.

Of note for this clonotype: Relative to the germline gene, one junction end is altered; a read error may explain this. The chain couples TRBV7-7 to TRBJ2-5; perhaps TRBD2 as D (6 bases). The CDR3 has 16 amino acids. Per germline, CDR1 SSHAT and CDR2 FNYEAQ (reference sequence). CDR3 in DNA: TGTGCTAGCAGCGCCGGGACGGGGGATAGACAAGAGACCCAGTACTTC. Translation gives CASSAGTGDRQETQYF.

This clonotype was counted between two and nine times. The chain couples TRBV3-1 to TRBJ1-2; D is undetermined. Germline V CDR1 and CDR2: LGHDT, YNNKEL (reference sequence). With 0 bases removed from V and 7 bases from J, the gap between germline ends came to 12 bases. The CDR3 length is 14 residues. The CDR3 DNA sequence: TGTGCCAGCAGCCAAGAAGCGGGGTTAGGTGGCTACACCTTC. This codes for CASSQEAGLGGYTF.